Listed here are 9 T cell receptor beta chains from one sample, sequenced in a study of cytomegalovirus exposure and HLA in healthy donors. TCRdb keeps only in-frame clones here, not all; method: immunoSEQ multiplex PCR. The profile shows some 250,000 clones, roughly 90% of them singletons. Sequenced: PBMCs. These receptors came from a woman aged 18-29 years in good health and CMV-seronegative.

This chain links TRBV9 with TRBJ2-7, with 9 nucleotides matching TRBD1. Looked up from germline, CDR1 is SGDLS and CDR2 is YYNGEE. The trim removed 3 bases at V and 1 base at J, leaving 8 bases unmatched. The CDR3 sequence is 16 residues long. This CDR3 reads CASSARDREGSYEQYF. CDR3 bases: TGTGCCAGCAGCGCGAGGGACAGGGAAGGGTCCTACGAGCAGTACTTC.

V and J are TRBV11-3 and TRBJ2-1, with 9 bases identical to TRBD2. Germline V gene sequence: CDR1 SGHNT, CDR2 YENEEA. There are 17 residues in the CDR3. V dropped 5 bases and J dropped 0; count of bases not matched to a gene: 8. CDR3 DNA: TGTGCCAGCAGCACCTCAAGCGGGGGGAGCTCCTACAATGAGCAGTTCTTC. Translated, it gives CASSTSSGGSSYNEQFF.

The CDR3 DNA follows: TGCGCCAGCAGTGAGTCCGGTTGGAACACTGAAGCTTTCTTT. It is translated as CASSESGWNTEAFF. The rearrangement uses TRBV10-2 and TRBJ1-1; no firm D call. This CDR3 is 14 amino acids long. Germline values: CDR1 WSHSY, CDR2 SAAADI. Trimming stripped 0 bases from V and 1 base from J, with 6 bases between.

The genes are TRBV28 and TRBJ1-2; D uncertain. The CDR3 sequence is 12 residues long. The V end was cut by 7 bases, the J end by 6 bases, with 12 bases between. Germline V CDR1 and CDR2: MDHEN, SYDVKM. The CDR3: CASTPGSDGYTF. The CDR3 region has the DNA TGTGCCAGCACTCCCGGGTCGGATGGCTACACCTTC.

V and J are TRBV30 and TRBJ1-4, with D hard to call. Germline loops: CDR1 GTSNPN, CDR2 SVGIG (reference sequence). V was trimmed by 7 bases and J by 3 bases, leaving 21 bases between them. The CDR3 totals 16 residues. This chain's CDR3 is CASWLPTAEANEKLFF. DNA for the CDR3: TGTGCCTCCTGGTTGCCGACGGCTGAGGCTAATGAAAAACTGTTTTTT.

The rearrangement links TRBV15 to TRBJ1-5, with TRBD1 matching 8 bases. CDR3 length: 15 residues. Trimming removed 0 bases from V and 5 bases from J; junction bases left unmatched: 3. CDR1 is LNHNV and CDR2 is YYDKDF in the germline V gene (reference sequence). CDR3 amino acids: CATSREAGGYQPQHF. The CDR3 DNA sequence: TGTGCCACCAGCAGAGAAGCAGGGGGCTATCAGCCCCAGCATTTT. The variable domain in full, completed from reference TRBV15 and TRBJ1-5, reads DAMVIQNPRYQVTQFGKPVTLSCSQTLNHNVMYWYQQKSSQAPKLLFHYYDKDFNNEADTPDNFQSRRPNTSFCFLDIRSPGLGDTAMYLCATSREAGGYQPQHFGDGTRLSIL.

V and J are TRBV10-3 and TRBJ2-3, with 8 positions matching TRBD2. The CDR3 is made up of 15 amino acids. Germline CDR1 ENHRY, CDR2 SYGVKD. Losses at the gene ends were 8 bases for V and 1 base for J; bases not matched to a gene: 8. The DNA for the CDR3 is TGTGCCATCGGGGTCGCGGGGGGCGGCACAGATACGCAGTATTTT. Its translation is CAIGVAGGGTDTQYF.

The rearrangement uses TRBV19 and TRBJ2-7, with D maybe TRBD2 (5 bases). Germline assignment: CDR1 LNHDA and CDR2 SQIVND (reference sequence). The V gene lost 6 bases and the J gene lost 2 bases, with 17 bases spanning the gap. The CDR3 contains 15 residues. This CDR3 is CASSPVGVWTYEQYF. The DNA for the CDR3 is TGTGCCAGTAGCCCCGTCGGGGTTTGGACCTACGAGCAGTACTTC.

The chain recombines TRBV5-1 with TRBJ1-6, with 7 nucleotides matching TRBD1. Per the germline V gene, CDR1 is SGHRS and CDR2 is YFSETQ. Trimming at V came to 0 bases and at J to 9 bases, leaving 6 bases not matched to a gene. The CDR3 sequence is 15 residues long. CDR3 protein: CASSLVQQGGSPLHF. In DNA form, the CDR3 reads TGCGCCAGCAGCTTGGTTCAGCAGGGGGGTTCACCCCTCCACTTT.